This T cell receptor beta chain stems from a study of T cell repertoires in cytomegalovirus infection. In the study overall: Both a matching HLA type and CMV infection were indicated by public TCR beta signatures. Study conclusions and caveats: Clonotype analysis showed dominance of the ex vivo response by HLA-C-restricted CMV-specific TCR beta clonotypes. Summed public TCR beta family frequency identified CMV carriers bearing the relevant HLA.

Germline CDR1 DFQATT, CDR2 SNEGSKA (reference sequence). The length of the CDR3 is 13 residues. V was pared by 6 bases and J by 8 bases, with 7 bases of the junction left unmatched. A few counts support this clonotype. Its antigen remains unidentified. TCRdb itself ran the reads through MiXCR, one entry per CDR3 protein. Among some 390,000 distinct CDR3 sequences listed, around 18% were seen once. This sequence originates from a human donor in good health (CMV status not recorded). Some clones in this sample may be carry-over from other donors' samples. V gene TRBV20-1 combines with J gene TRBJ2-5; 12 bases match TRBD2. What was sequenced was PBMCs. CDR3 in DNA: TGCAGTGCCTCTAGCGGGGGGGGCAACACCCAGTACTTC. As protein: CSASSGGGNTQYF.